This TCR beta chain was observed in a study of cytomegalovirus exposure and HLA in healthy donors. Comments on this clone: Its specificity is unknown.

Study results and limitations: The study had only CMV serostatus as immune exposure information. The authors confirmed in vitro that a few CMV-associated chains were specific for CMV antigens.

Germline CDR1 reads SGDLS; CDR2 reads YYNGEE. Trimming removed 1 base from V and 6 bases from J, with 7 bases in between. This CDR3 region has 12 residues. 60 Vbeta and 13 Jbeta primers were used in PCR. TCRdb keeps only in-frame clones here, not all; method: immunoSEQ multiplex PCR. The sample has about 64,000 clones; around 77% are singletons. The sequence came from a male donor in good health and CMV-seropositive. V usage is TRBV9 and J usage is TRBJ1-1; D not resolved. Sequenced: PBMCs. The CDR3 DNA is TGTGCCAGCAGCGTATTAGAGTCTGAAGCTTTCTTT. This gives the protein CASSVLESEAFF. Together with reference TRBV9 and TRBJ1-1, the CDR3 gives the full variable domain: DSGVTQTPKHLITATGQRVTLRCSPRSGDLSVYWYQQSLDQGLQFLIQYYNGEERAKGNILERFSAQQFPDLHSELNLSSLELGDSALYFCASSVLESEAFFGQGTRLTVV.